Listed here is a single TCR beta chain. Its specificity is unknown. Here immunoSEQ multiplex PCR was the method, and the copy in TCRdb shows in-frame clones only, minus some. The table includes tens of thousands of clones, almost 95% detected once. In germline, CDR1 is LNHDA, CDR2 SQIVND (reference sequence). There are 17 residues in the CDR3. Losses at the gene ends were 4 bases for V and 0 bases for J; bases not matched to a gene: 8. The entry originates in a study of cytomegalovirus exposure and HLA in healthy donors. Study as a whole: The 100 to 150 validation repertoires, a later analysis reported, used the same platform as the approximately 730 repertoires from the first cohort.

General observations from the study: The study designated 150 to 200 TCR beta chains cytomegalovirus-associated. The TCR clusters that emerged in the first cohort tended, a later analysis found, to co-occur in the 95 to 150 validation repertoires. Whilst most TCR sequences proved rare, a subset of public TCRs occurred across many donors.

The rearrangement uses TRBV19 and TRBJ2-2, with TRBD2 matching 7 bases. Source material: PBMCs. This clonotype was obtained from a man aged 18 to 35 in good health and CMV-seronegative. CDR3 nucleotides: TGTGCCAGTAGTACGACTAGCTACAAAGCGAACACCGGGGAGCTGTTTTTT. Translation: CASSTTSYKANTGELFF.